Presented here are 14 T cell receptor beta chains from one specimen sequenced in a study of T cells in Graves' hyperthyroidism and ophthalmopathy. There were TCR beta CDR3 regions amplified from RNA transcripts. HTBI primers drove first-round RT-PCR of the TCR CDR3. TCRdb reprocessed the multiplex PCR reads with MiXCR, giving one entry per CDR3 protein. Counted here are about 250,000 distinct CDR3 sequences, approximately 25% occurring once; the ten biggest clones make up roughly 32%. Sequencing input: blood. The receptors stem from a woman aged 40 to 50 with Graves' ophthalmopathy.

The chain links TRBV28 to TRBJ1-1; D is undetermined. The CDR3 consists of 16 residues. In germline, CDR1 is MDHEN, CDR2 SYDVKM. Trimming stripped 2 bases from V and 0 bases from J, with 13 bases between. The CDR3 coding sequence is TGTGCCAGCAGTTTAGGCCTCTCGGGGATGAACACTGAAGCTTTCTTT. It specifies CASSLGLSGMNTEAFF.

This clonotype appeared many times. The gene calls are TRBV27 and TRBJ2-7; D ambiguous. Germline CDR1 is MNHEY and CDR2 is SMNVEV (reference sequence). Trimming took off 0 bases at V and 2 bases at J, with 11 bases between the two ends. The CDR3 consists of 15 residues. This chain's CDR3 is CASSLSGFGAYEQYF. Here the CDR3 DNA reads TGTGCCAGCAGTTTATCGGGGTTTGGGGCCTACGAGCAGTACTTC.

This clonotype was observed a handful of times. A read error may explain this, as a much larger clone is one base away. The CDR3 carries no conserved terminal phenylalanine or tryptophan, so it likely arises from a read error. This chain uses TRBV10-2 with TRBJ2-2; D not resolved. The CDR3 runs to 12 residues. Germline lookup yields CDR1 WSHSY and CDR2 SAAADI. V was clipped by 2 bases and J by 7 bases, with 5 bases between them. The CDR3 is CASSEQLGELFL. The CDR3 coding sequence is TGCGCCAGCAGTGAGCAGCTCGGGGAGCTGTTTCTT.

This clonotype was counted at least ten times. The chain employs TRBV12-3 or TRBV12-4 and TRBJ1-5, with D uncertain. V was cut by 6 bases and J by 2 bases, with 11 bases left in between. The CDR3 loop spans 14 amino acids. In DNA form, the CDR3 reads TGTGCCAGCAGATCCGGGTCCGGCAATCAGCCCCAGCATTTT. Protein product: CASRSGSGNQPQHF.

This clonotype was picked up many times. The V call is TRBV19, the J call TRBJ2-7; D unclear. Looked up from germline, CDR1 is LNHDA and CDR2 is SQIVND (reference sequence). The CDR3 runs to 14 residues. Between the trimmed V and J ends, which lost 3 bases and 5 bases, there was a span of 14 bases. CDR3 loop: CASSMDLLGNEQYF. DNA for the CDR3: TGTGCCAGTAGTATGGACCTCCTGGGCAACGAGCAGTACTTC.

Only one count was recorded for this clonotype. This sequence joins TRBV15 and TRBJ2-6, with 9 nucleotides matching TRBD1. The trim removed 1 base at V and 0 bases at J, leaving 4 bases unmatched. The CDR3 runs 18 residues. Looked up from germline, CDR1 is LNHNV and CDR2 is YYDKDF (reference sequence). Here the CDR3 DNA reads TGTGCCACCAGCAGAGTCTTGACAGGGGGCTCTGGGGCCAACGTCCTGACTTTC. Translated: CATSRVLTGGSGANVLTF.

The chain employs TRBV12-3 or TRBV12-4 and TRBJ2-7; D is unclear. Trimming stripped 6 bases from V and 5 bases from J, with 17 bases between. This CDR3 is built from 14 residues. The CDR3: CASRKTGPRDEQYF. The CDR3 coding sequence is TGTGCCAGCAGAAAAACGGGCCCCCGAGACGAGCAGTACTTC.

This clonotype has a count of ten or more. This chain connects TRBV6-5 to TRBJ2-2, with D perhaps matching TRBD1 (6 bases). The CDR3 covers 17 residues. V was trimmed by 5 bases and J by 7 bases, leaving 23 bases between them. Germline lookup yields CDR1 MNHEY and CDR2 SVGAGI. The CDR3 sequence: CASSPGHQDSKVGELFF. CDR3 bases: TGTGCCAGCAGTCCCGGACACCAGGACAGCAAGGTCGGGGAGCTGTTTTTT.

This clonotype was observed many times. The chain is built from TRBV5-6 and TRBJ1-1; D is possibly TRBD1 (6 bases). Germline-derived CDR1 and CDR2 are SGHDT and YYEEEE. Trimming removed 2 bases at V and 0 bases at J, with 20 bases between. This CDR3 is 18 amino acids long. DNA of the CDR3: TGTGCCAGCAGCTTCCACCCGGGACATAGGGGGGTGAACACTGAAGCTTTCTTT. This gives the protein CASSFHPGHRGVNTEAFF. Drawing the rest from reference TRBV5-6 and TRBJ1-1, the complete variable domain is DAGVTQSPTHLIKTRGQQVTLRCSPKSGHDTVSWYQQALGQGPQFIFQYYEEEERQRGNFPDRFSGHQFPNYSSELNVNALLLGDSALYLCASSFHPGHRGVNTEAFFGQGTRLTVV.

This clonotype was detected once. The CDR3 DNA follows: TGCAGCGTCCTAGGGGGAAGCTACGAGCAGTACTTC. This sequence encodes CSVLGGSYEQYF. The chain employs TRBV29-1 and TRBJ2-7; TRBD1 is a possible D gene (6 bases). Trimming removed 6 bases at V and 3 bases at J, with 12 bases between. The CDR3 length is 12 residues. Germline V gene data show CDR1 as SQVTM and CDR2 as ANQGSEA.

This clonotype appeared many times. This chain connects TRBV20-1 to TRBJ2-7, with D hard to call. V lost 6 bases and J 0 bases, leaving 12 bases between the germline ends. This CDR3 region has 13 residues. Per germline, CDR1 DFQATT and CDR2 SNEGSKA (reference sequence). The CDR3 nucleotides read TGCAGTGCCCGATGGGCGAACTCCTACGAGCAGTACTTC. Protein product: CSARWANSYEQYF.

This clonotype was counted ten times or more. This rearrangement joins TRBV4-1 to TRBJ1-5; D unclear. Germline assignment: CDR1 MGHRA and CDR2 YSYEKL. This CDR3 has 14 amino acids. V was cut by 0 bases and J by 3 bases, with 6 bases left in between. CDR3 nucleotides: TGCGCCAGCAGCCAAGAGGAATTCAATCAGCCCCAGCATTTT. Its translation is CASSQEEFNQPQHF.

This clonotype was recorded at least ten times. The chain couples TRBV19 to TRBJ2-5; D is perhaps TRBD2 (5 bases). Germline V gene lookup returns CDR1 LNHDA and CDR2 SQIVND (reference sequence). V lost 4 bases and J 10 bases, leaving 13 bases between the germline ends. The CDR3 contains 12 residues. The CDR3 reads CASSTAVGGQYF. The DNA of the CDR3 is TGTGCCAGTAGTACAGCGGTGGGTGGCCAGTACTTC.

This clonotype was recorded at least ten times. The CDR3 sequence is CASSVGLSTEAFF. DNA for the CDR3: TGTGCCAGCAGTGTTGGATTGTCCACTGAAGCTTTCTTT. V is TRBV9 and J is TRBJ1-1; D gene ambiguous. CDR3 length: 13 amino acids. The germline V gene encodes CDR1 SGDLS and CDR2 YYNGEE. Between the trimmed V and J ends, which lost 5 bases and 4 bases, there was a span of 12 bases.